The entry below gives a single TCR beta chain sequence along with its context. The junction does not match germline at one end; this may be a read error. Germline CDR1 reads SSHAT; CDR2 reads FNYEAQ (reference sequence). The CDR3 has 16 residues. This sample was taken from a study of early stage breast cancer tumors. Overall study: Of around 15 invasive breast tumors, around 13 were hormone receptor-positive, HER2-negative. Roughly eight ER+/PR+/HER2- tumors were invasive ductal; a few were invasive lobular.

The adjacent normal breast tissue was taken about 1.7-4.5 cm from the tumor. Sufficient DNA from normal breast often required roughly 85-340 mg tissue. Clones were sequenced by immunoSEQ multiplex PCR, and TCRdb holds only the in-frame ones, with some missing. The sample has roughly 8,400 clones, approximately 77% seen once. The V gene is TRBV7-7, the J gene TRBJ2-3; 11 positions match TRBD2. Sequencing input: normal breast tissue next to the tumor. The source of this sequence is a person in their sixties or seventies with breast cancer. The DNA of the CDR3 is TGTGCTAGCAGCTCTCGTAGCGGGGGGGCCGGAGGTACGCAGTATTTT. Amino acid sequence: CASSSRSGGAGGTQYF.